This is a list of T cell receptor beta chains from one sample in a study of T cells after yellow fever vaccination. One entry per CDR3 protein, called by TCRdb with MiXCR from the 5' RACE reads. The sample lists 170,000 or so distinct CDR3 sequences; roughly 9% were seen once. The input for sequencing was CD8+ T cells sorted from PBMCs, taken 45 days after the yellow fever booster vaccination. Receptors originate from a man younger than 35 who received the YFV17D yellow fever vaccine. The CDR3 runs from the conserved cysteine through the conserved F or W. Each record gives: clone size, D gene, V gene, J gene, CDR3 DNA, CDR3 protein. A D gene is named only where the DNA matches it firmly. Clone sizes are given selectively: once, few, many, or a class where the clone is expanded.

many	NA	TRBV5-6	TRBJ1-5	TGTGCCAGCAGCTTAACAAGGGGCGTCTATAGCAATCAGCCCCAGCATTTT	CASSLTRGVYSNQPQHF
NA	TRBD1	TRBV4-1	TRBJ2-2	TGCGCCAGCAGCCAACCCGGGACAGGGAACACCGGGGAGCTGTTTTTT	CASSQPGTGNTGELFF
few	TRBD1	TRBV27	TRBJ2-3	TGTGCCAGCAATCCTACAGGGGTGGGCGATACGCAGTATTTT	CASNPTGVGDTQYF
few	TRBD1	TRBV25-1	TRBJ1-5	TGTGCCAGCAACACAGGGGGCGAAGATCAGCCCCAGCATTTT	CASNTGGEDQPQHF
few	NA	TRBV9	TRBJ1-4	TGTGCCAGCAGCGGTGGGGAAGCGGAAGAAAAACTGTTTTTT	CASSGGEAEEKLFF
few	NA	TRBV4-3	TRBJ1-1	TGCGCCAGCAGCCAAGGGGGGGTTAAAGCTTTCTTT	CASSQGGVKAFF
many	NA	TRBV21-1	TRBJ2-5	TGTGCCAGCAGCATCAGACACGGTAACGCGACCCAGTACTTC	CASSIRHGNATQYF
many	NA	TRBV27	TRBJ2-7	TGTGCCAGCAGTCCCACACAGGTCTCCTACGAGCAGTACTTC	CASSPTQVSYEQYF
few	TRBD1	TRBV13	TRBJ1-4	TGTGCCAGCAGCCCCACCGGGACAGGGGAGTCTAATGAAAAACTGTTTTTT	CASSPTGTGESNEKLFF
few	NA	TRBV4-1	TRBJ1-2	TGCGCCAGCAGCCAAGATCGGTTTACTCTCAGGGTTCTCTATGGCTACACCTTC	CASSQDRFTLRVLYGYTF
few	TRBD1	TRBV6-6	TRBJ2-7	TGTGCCAGCAACCCACGCCGGGACAGTCGGCACGAGCAGTACTTC	CASNPRRDSRHEQYF
many	TRBD2	TRBV7-9	TRBJ2-7	TGTGCCAGCAGCTTAGGGCTAGCGGGGGTAAGGATGCACGAGCAGTACTTC	CASSLGLAGVRMHEQYF
NA	NA	TRBV7-9	TRBJ2-5	TGTGCCAGCAGCGCCAACTACGGGGCGAAGGAGACCCAGTACTTC	CASSANYGAKETQYF
few	NA	TRBV7-8	TRBJ1-1	TGTGCCAGCAGCCTTGGGACATCACCCGGGAACACTGAAGCTTTCTTT	CASSLGTSPGNTEAFF
few	NA	TRBV9	TRBJ1-2	TGTGCCAGCAGCGTTGACCTTTCCTATGGCTACACCTTC	CASSVDLSYGYTF
many	NA	TRBV12-3/TRBV12-4	TRBJ1-3	TGTGCCAGCAGTTTAGCAGGGACTGGAAACACCATATATTTT	CASSLAGTGNTIYF
NA	NA	TRBV24-1	TRBJ2-2	TGTGCCACCGCCGGTTCCCGGGGAGACACCGGGGAGCTGTTTTTT	CATAGSRGDTGELFF
NA	NA	TRBV7-9	TRBJ2-1	TGTGCCAGCAGCTTCGTCAGGGGATCCTACAATGAGCAGTTCTTC	CASSFVRGSYNEQFF
few	NA	TRBV7-9	TRBJ2-3	TGTGCCAGCAGCTTAGAAGGGACACTCGGCACAGATACGCAGTATTTT	CASSLEGTLGTDTQYF
NA	NA	TRBV11-2	TRBJ2-4	TGTGCCAGCAGCCTCAGGGGGGGCACCTTAGCCAAAAACATTCAGTACTTC	CASSLRGGTLAKNIQYF
NA	NA	TRBV19	TRBJ1-5	TGTGCCAGTAGTATGACTGGGAAGAAAAGCAATCAGCCCCAGCATTTT	CASSMTGKKSNQPQHF
NA	TRBD1	TRBV5-1	TRBJ1-5	TGCGCCAGCAGCGCCGGGACAGGGGGGTATCAGCCCCAGCATTTT	CASSAGTGGYQPQHF
NA	NA	TRBV6-2/TRBV6-3	TRBJ1-1	TGTGCCAGCAGTTTCGTCAGGGCTGGCACCACTGAAGCTTTCTTT	CASSFVRAGTTEAFF
NA	NA	TRBV6-5	TRBJ2-7	TGTGCCAGCAGTTACACCGGCGATGAGGGCGAAGAGTTC	CASSYTGDEGEEF
few	TRBD2	TRBV29-1	TRBJ2-1	TGCAGCGTTGAGGGACTAGCTGATGAGCAGTTCTTC	CSVEGLADEQFF
NA	NA	TRBV6-5	TRBJ1-1	TGTGCCAGCAGTTGGGGTAGGAACACTGAAGCTTTCTTT	CASSWGRNTEAFF
NA	NA	TRBV4-2	TRBJ1-4	TGTGCCAGCAGCCAAGACCAGGGTTTAGGCGAAAAACTGTTTTTT	CASSQDQGLGEKLFF
many	TRBD2	TRBV7-2	TRBJ2-6	TGTGCCAGCAGCTGGGGGGGGTTTGGGGCCAACGTCCTGACTTTC	CASSWGGFGANVLTF
many	NA	TRBV20-1	TRBJ1-5	TGCAGTGCCCTTTCGGGCTCTGAAAATCAGCCCCAGCATTTT	CSALSGSENQPQHF
NA	NA	TRBV3-1	TRBJ1-1	TGTGCCAGCAGCTACTCGACGGTGAACACTGAAGCTTTCTTT	CASSYSTVNTEAFF
NA	NA	TRBV27	TRBJ1-2	TGTGCCAGCAGTTTAGGGGCCCCGTTAGACTATGGCTACACCTTC	CASSLGAPLDYGYTF
few	TRBD2	TRBV7-9	TRBJ2-2	TGTGCCAGCAGCTCCCCGGTAGCGGGGCCCGGGGAGCTGTTTTTT	CASSSPVAGPGELFF
few	NA	TRBV4-1	TRBJ2-1	TGCGCCAGCAGCCAAGATCAAGAGGGGACCTATGAGCAGTTCTTC	CASSQDQEGTYEQFF
NA	TRBD1	TRBV5-1	TRBJ2-7	TGCGCCAGCAGCTCACAGACAGGGGGCTTTTACGAGCAGTACTTC	CASSSQTGGFYEQYF
NA	NA	TRBV11-2	TRBJ2-2	TGTGCCAGCAGCCCACAGATTGGGGAGAACACCGGGGAGCTGTTTTTT	CASSPQIGENTGELFF
few	TRBD1	TRBV5-1	TRBJ2-7	TGCGCCAGTAAAAATGAACCGGGACAGGGCTACGAGCAGTACTTC	CASKNEPGQGYEQYF
many	TRBD2	TRBV4-2	TRBJ2-2	TGTGCCAGCAGCCCCCGGCCAGGACTAGCGGGGGAGCACACCGGGGAGCTGTTTTTT	CASSPRPGLAGEHTGELFF
NA	NA	TRBV9	TRBJ2-2	TGTGCCAGCAGCACACAGGGACGGGAGCTGTTTTTT	CASSTQGRELFF
few	NA	TRBV12-3/TRBV12-4	TRBJ2-5	TGTGCCAGCAGTTTAGGTGGGCTAGAGACCCAGTACTTC	CASSLGGLETQYF
few	TRBD1	TRBV6-2/TRBV6-3	TRBJ1-2	TGTGCCAGCACCACCGGACAGGTTTTGAACTATGGCTACACCTTC	CASTTGQVLNYGYTF
many	NA	TRBV6-2/TRBV6-3	TRBJ2-3	TGTGCCAGCAGTTGGGACGGACTCACAGATACGCAGTATTTT	CASSWDGLTDTQYF
few	NA	TRBV20-1	TRBJ2-2	TGCAGTGCTAGGGACATGGCGAACACCGGGGAGCTGTTTTTT	CSARDMANTGELFF
NA	NA	TRBV29-1	TRBJ1-3	TGCAGCGTTGAGGGGATGGCGAACACCATATATTTT	CSVEGMANTIYF
many	TRBD1	TRBV7-6	TRBJ1-4	TGTGCCAGCAGCTTAGAAGGGGACAGTAATGAAAAACTGTTTTTT	CASSLEGDSNEKLFF
NA	TRBD2	TRBV12-3/TRBV12-4	TRBJ2-5	TGTGCCAGCAGTTGGACTAGCGGGCGGTACCAAGAGACCCAGTACTTC	CASSWTSGRYQETQYF
few	NA	TRBV15	TRBJ2-1	TGTGCCACCAGCAGGGGGGCGACCCCAGGCAATGAGCAGTTCTTC	CATSRGATPGNEQFF
few	TRBD1	TRBV4-2	TRBJ1-4	TGTGCCAGCAGCCAAACAGGGGGCCACGGCGAAAAACTGTTTTTT	CASSQTGGHGEKLFF
few	NA	TRBV28	TRBJ2-5	TGTGCCAGCAGTTCCCCTCGGGCCTACCACTCAGAGACCCAGTACTTC	CASSSPRAYHSETQYF
many	NA	TRBV19	TRBJ2-7	TGTGCCAGTAGTCAACGGGCCGCAGGCGGGCAGTACTTC	CASSQRAAGGQYF
many	NA	TRBV7-8	TRBJ2-3	TGTGCCAGCAGCCCCGGTGGACGCACAGATACGCAGTATTTT	CASSPGGRTDTQYF
NA	TRBD2	TRBV4-1	TRBJ2-2	TGCGCCAGCAGCCAAGTCACTAGCGGGGGGGCGACCGGGGAGCTGTTTTTT	CASSQVTSGGATGELFF
many	TRBD1	TRBV14	TRBJ1-1	TGTGCCAGCAGCCAACAGGGGGCATTGGGAACTGAAGCTTTCTTT	CASSQQGALGTEAFF